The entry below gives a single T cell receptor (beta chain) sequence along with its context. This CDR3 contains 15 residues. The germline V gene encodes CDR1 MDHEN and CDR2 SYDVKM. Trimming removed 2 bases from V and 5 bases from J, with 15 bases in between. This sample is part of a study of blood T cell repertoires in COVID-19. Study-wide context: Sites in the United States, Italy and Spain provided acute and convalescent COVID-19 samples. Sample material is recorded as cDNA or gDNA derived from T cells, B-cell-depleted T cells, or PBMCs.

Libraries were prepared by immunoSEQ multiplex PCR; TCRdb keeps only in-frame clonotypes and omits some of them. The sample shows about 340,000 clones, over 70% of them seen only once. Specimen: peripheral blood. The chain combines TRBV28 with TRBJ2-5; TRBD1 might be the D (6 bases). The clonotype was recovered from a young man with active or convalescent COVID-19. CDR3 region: CASSLVGGEGETQYF. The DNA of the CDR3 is TGTGCCAGCAGTTTAGTTGGGGGCGAAGGGGAGACCCAGTACTTC. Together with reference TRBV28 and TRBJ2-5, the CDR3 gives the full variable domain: DVKVTQSSRYLVKRTGEKVFLECVQDMDHENMFWYRQDPGLGLRLIYFSYDVKMKEKGDIPEGYSVSREKKERFSLILESASTNQTSMYLCASSLVGGEGETQYFGPGTRLLVL.